The rows below give T cell receptor beta chains drawn from one sample of a study of shared clonotypes between healthy human individuals. Produced via immunoSEQ multiplex PCR; TCRdb's table is partial and in-frame only. Here the sample spans fewer than 550,000 clones, roughly 79% being singletons. The sequenced sample consisted of PBMCs. The receptor source for this set is a woman between 40 and 50 years old in good health. Some clones in this sample may be carry-over from other donors' samples. Each CDR3 is given with its conserved first and last residue. A D gene is named only where the DNA matches it firmly. Clone size appears in some rows only: once, few, many, or a class for an expanded clone.

abundance,v_gene,d_gene,j_gene,CDR3aa,CDR3nt
-,TRBV4-1,-,TRBJ2-3,CASSQIGTYTDTQYF,TGCGCCAGCAGCCAGATCGGGACTTACACAGATACGCAGTATTTT
-,TRBV28,-,TRBJ2-7,CASAHLTGYNYEQYF,TGTGCCAGCGCCCACCTGACAGGTTATAACTACGAGCAGTACTTC
once,TRBV4-1,-,TRBJ2-3,CASSQVGASTDTQYF,TGCGCCAGCAGCCAAGTTGGGGCAAGCACAGATACGCAGTATTTT
-,TRBV5-1,-,TRBJ2-7,CASSLTRNEQYF,TGCGCCAGCAGCTTGACTAGGAACGAGCAGTACTTC
-,TRBV7-2,-,TRBJ2-7,CASSLAGERSEQYF,TGTGCCAGCAGCTTAGCGGGAGAACGATCCGAGCAGTACTTC
-,TRBV7-2,-,TRBJ2-5,CASSLSAGGETQYF,TGTGCCAGCAGCTTATCGGCGGGCGGGGAGACCCAGTACTTC
-,TRBV29-1,TRBD1,TRBJ2-6,CSVEDPGQGGSSGANVLTF,TGCAGCGTTGAAGATCCCGGACAGGGCGGAAGCTCTGGGGCCAACGTCCTGACTTTC
-,TRBV5-1,-,TRBJ1-1,CASRGQGSGTEAFF,TGCGCCAGCAGAGGGCAGGGATCGGGCACTGAAGCTTTCTTT
-,TRBV27,TRBD2,TRBJ2-1,CASTRTSGIGNEQFF,TGTGCCAGCACCCGGACTAGCGGGATTGGTAATGAGCAGTTCTTC
-,TRBV10-2,-,TRBJ2-2,CASRPRPGELFF,TGCGCCAGCAGGCCACGGCCCGGGGAGCTGTTTTTT
-,TRBV6-5,TRBD1,TRBJ2-7,CASSYLGQTNNEQYF,TGTGCCAGCAGTTACTTGGGACAGACGAACAACGAGCAGTACTTC